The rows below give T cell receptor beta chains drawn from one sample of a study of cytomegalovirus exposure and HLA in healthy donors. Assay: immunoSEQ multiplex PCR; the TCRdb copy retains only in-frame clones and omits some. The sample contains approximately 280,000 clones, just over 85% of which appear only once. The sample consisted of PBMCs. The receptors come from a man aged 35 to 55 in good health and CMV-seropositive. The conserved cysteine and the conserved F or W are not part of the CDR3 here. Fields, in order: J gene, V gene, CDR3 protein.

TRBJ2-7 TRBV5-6 ASSAVAGGLEQY
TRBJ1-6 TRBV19 ASSIKAGINSPLH
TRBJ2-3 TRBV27 ASSLSIPRYRDTDTQY
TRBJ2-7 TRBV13 ASSLSVLSYEQY
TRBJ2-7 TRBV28 ASSPRQTYEQY
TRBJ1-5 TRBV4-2 ASSQDRQGHQPQH
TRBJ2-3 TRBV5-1 ASSPRLGARSDTQY
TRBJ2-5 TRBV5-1 ASSQDRETQY
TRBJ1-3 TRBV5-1 ASSFGADSGNTIY
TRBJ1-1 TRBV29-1 SVVVGFIQGEAF
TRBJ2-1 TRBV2 ASSRLAGYNEQF
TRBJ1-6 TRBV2 ASGGQGQISPLH
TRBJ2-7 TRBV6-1 ASIKTGHEQY
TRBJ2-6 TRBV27 ASSFQGQGVRGGANVLT
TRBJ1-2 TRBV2 ASSIRDRVGVNYGYT
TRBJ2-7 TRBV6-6 ASRLGYEQY
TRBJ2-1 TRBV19 ASSMPGQGRYNEQF
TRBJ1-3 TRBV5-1 ASSFPDSGNTIY
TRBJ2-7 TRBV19 ASSLLAGHLYEQY
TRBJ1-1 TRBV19 ASGDGEAF
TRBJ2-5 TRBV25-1 ASSDWDREDEETQY
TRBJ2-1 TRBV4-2 ASSQDGGSPYNEQF
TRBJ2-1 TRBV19 ASGDNEQF
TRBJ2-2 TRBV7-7 ASSPISGRSTGELF
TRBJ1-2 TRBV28 ASRGGEGPYGYT
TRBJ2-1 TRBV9 ASSVDSGPYNEQF
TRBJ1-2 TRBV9 ASSPHRGDESYT
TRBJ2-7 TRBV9 ASSVEQDEQY
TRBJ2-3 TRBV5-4 ASSFGVTGSTDTQY
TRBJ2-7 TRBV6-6 ASSYSTSGNYEQY
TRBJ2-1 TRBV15 ATSSRVRNEQF
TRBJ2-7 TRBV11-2 ASSLKIRQGAYEQY
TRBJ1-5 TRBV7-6 ASSRGIGQPQH
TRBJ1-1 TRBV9 ASSVRGTNTEAF
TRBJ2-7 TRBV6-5 ASRPGTGVGYEQY